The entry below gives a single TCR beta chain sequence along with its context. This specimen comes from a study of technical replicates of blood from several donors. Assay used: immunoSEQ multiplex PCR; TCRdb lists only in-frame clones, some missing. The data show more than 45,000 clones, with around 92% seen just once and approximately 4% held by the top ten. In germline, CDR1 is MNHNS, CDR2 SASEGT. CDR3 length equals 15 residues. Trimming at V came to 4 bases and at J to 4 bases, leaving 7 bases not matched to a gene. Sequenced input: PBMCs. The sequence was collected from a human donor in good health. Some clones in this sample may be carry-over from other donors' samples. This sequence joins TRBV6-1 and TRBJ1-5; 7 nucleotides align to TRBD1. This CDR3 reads CASSVRQGGNQPQHF. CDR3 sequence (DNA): TGTGCCAGCAGTGTAAGACAGGGTGGTAATCAGCCCCAGCATTTT.